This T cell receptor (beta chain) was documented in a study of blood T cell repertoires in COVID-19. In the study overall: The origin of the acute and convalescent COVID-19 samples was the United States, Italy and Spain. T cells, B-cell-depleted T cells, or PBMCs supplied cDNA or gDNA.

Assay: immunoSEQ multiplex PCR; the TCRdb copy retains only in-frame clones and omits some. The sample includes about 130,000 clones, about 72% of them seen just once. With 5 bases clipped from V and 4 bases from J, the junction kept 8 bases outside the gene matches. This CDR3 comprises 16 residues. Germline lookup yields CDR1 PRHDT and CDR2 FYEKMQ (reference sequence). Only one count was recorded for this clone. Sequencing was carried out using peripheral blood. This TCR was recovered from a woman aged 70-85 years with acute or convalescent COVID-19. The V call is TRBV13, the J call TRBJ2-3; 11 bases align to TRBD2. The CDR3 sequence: CASSPLAGGRSDTQYF. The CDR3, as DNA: TGTGCCAGCAGCCCCCTAGCGGGGGGTAGATCAGATACGCAGTATTTT.